This T cell receptor beta chain was obtained from a study of blood T cell repertoires in COVID-19. Overall study: The cDNA or gDNA used as material had been derived from T cells, B-cell-depleted T cells, or PBMCs.

CDR3 length: 13 residues. Germline loops: CDR1 LNHDA, CDR2 SQIVND (reference sequence). V was pared by 2 bases and J by 2 bases, with 6 bases between. Authors' processing steps: Reference gene primer amplification yielded estimated nucleated cell counts. Produced via immunoSEQ multiplex PCR; TCRdb's table is partial and in-frame only. The DNA was the basis for D and trimming; V, J and clone size are from that table. The sample consists of around 160,000 clones, 80% to 90% of them appearing once. This clone was counted only a few times. The sample taken for sequencing was peripheral blood. The TCR was taken from a man aged 18 to 29 with COVID-19, enrolled during active disease. The genes are TRBV19 and TRBJ1-1; D gene unclear. Here the CDR3 reads CASSINRNTEAFF. The CDR3 DNA follows: TGTGCCAGTAGTATAAACAGAAACACTGAAGCTTTCTTT.